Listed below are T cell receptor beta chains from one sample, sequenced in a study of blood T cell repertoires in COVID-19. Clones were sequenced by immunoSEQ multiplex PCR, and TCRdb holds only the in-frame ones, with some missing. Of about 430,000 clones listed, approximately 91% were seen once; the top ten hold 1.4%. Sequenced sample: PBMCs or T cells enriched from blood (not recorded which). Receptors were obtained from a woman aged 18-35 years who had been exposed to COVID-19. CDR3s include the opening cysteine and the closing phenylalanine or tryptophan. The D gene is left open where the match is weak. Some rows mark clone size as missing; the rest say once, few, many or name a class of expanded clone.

CDR3 protein: CASSVGTLRKGEQFF; CDR3 DNA: TGTGCCAGCAGCGTAGGGACACTAAGGAAAGGTGAGCAGTTCTTC; J gene: TRBJ2-1; clone size: NA; D gene: NA; V gene: TRBV9
CDR3 protein: CASSLRSSGQETQYF; CDR3 DNA: TGTGCCAGCAGTTTAAGGTCTAGCGGACAAGAGACCCAGTACTTC; J gene: TRBJ2-5; clone size: NA; D gene: TRBD2; V gene: TRBV28
CDR3 protein: CASLSDTQYF; CDR3 DNA: TGTGCCAGCCTCTCGGATACGCAGTATTTT; J gene: TRBJ2-3; clone size: NA; D gene: NA; V gene: TRBV5-5
CDR3 protein: CASQGTGTTEAFF; CDR3 DNA: TGTGCCAGCCAAGGGACAGGGACCACTGAAGCTTTCTTT; J gene: TRBJ1-1; clone size: NA; D gene: TRBD1; V gene: TRBV2
CDR3 protein: CASSLWRLAGGPGEQFF; CDR3 DNA: TGTGCCAGCAGTTTATGGAGACTAGCGGGAGGGCCCGGTGAGCAGTTCTTC; J gene: TRBJ2-1; clone size: NA; D gene: TRBD2; V gene: TRBV28
CDR3 protein: CASDEQGAGAYEQYF; CDR3 DNA: TGTGCCAGCGATGAACAGGGGGCCGGAGCCTACGAGCAGTACTTC; J gene: TRBJ2-7; clone size: once; D gene: TRBD1; V gene: TRBV28
CDR3 protein: CASSTPAGNTIYF; CDR3 DNA: TGTGCCAGTTCAACGCCAGCTGGAAACACCATATATTTT; J gene: TRBJ1-3; clone size: few; D gene: NA; V gene: TRBV27
CDR3 protein: CAISEGTVNQPQHF; CDR3 DNA: TGTGCCATCAGTGAGGGGACAGTCAATCAGCCCCAGCATTTT; J gene: TRBJ1-5; clone size: NA; D gene: TRBD1; V gene: TRBV10-3
CDR3 protein: CASSLVGQVYGYTF; CDR3 DNA: TGTGCCAGCAGTTTAGTGGGACAGGTCTATGGCTACACCTTC; J gene: TRBJ1-2; clone size: NA; D gene: TRBD1; V gene: TRBV28
CDR3 protein: CASSCDRASNQPQHF; CDR3 DNA: TGTGCCAGCAGCTGCGACAGGGCTAGCAATCAGCCCCAGCATTTT; J gene: TRBJ1-5; clone size: NA; D gene: NA; V gene: TRBV12-1
CDR3 protein: CASSQDLAGGNTGELFF; CDR3 DNA: TGTGCCAGCAGCCAGGATCTAGCGGGGGGGAACACCGGGGAGCTGTTTTTT; J gene: TRBJ2-2; clone size: NA; D gene: TRBD2; V gene: TRBV4-2
CDR3 protein: CASSETASSYNEQFF; CDR3 DNA: TGTGCCAGCAGTGAGACAGCCAGCTCCTACAATGAGCAGTTCTTC; J gene: TRBJ2-1; clone size: NA; D gene: NA; V gene: TRBV6-1
CDR3 protein: CASSPLAGSSYEQYF; CDR3 DNA: TGTGCCAGCTCACCCTTGGCGGGGAGCTCCTACGAGCAGTACTTC; J gene: TRBJ2-7; clone size: once; D gene: NA; V gene: TRBV18
CDR3 protein: CASSVETATNEKLFF; CDR3 DNA: TGTGCCAGCAGCGTAGAGACAGCAACTAATGAAAAACTGTTTTTT; J gene: TRBJ1-4; clone size: NA; D gene: NA; V gene: TRBV9
CDR3 protein: CASSGTGTAGTQYF; CDR3 DNA: TGTGCCAGCAGCGGAACCGGGACAGCAGGGACCCAGTACTTC; J gene: TRBJ2-5; clone size: NA; D gene: TRBD1; V gene: TRBV9
CDR3 protein: CASSQLHGRAGGADTQYF; CDR3 DNA: TGCGCCAGCAGCCAGCTCCATGGAAGAGCGGGAGGCGCAGATACGCAGTATTTT; J gene: TRBJ2-3; clone size: NA; D gene: TRBD2; V gene: TRBV4-1
CDR3 protein: CAISESGTGGGYTF; CDR3 DNA: TGTGCCATCAGTGAGTCCGGGACAGGGGGAGGCTACACCTTC; J gene: TRBJ1-2; clone size: few; D gene: TRBD1; V gene: TRBV10-3
CDR3 protein: CASSHRDLRETQYF; CDR3 DNA: TGCGCCAGCAGCCACAGGGATTTGAGAGAGACCCAGTACTTC; J gene: TRBJ2-5; clone size: NA; D gene: NA; V gene: TRBV4-1
CDR3 protein: CASSPTSAENIQYF; CDR3 DNA: TGTGCCAGCAGCCCTACTAGCGCGGAAAACATTCAGTACTTC; J gene: TRBJ2-4; clone size: NA; D gene: TRBD2; V gene: TRBV9
CDR3 protein: CASSWWGATDTQYF; CDR3 DNA: TGTGCCAGCAGCTGGTGGGGAGCGACAGATACGCAGTATTTT; J gene: TRBJ2-3; clone size: NA; D gene: NA; V gene: TRBV7-9
CDR3 protein: CASRQALTF; CDR3 DNA: TGTGCCAGCAGGCAGGCCCTCACCTTC; J gene: TRBJ1-2; clone size: NA; D gene: NA; V gene: TRBV3-1/TRBV3-2
CDR3 protein: CASVPGQENSPLHF; CDR3 DNA: TGTGCCAGCGTGCCGGGACAGGAGAATTCACCCCTCCACTTT; J gene: TRBJ1-6; clone size: NA; D gene: TRBD1; V gene: TRBV18
CDR3 protein: CASSPTRQDLYEQYF; CDR3 DNA: TGTGCCAGTAGTCCCACAAGACAGGACCTCTACGAGCAGTACTTC; J gene: TRBJ2-7; clone size: NA; D gene: NA; V gene: TRBV19
CDR3 protein: CSVDRRQPYGYTF; CDR3 DNA: TGCAGCGTGGATAGGAGACAGCCCTATGGCTACACCTTC; J gene: TRBJ1-2; clone size: NA; D gene: NA; V gene: TRBV29-1
CDR3 protein: CASSGGVGTDTQYF; CDR3 DNA: TGTGCCAGCAGTGGGGGGGTGGGCACAGATACGCAGTATTTT; J gene: TRBJ2-3; clone size: NA; D gene: NA; V gene: TRBV2
CDR3 protein: CSVERGINTEAFF; CDR3 DNA: TGCAGCGTTGAAAGGGGTATTAACACTGAAGCTTTCTTT; J gene: TRBJ1-1; clone size: NA; D gene: NA; V gene: TRBV29-1
CDR3 protein: CASSARQGNYEQYF; CDR3 DNA: TGTGCCAGTAGTGCACGACAGGGAAACTACGAGCAGTACTTC; J gene: TRBJ2-7; clone size: NA; D gene: TRBD1; V gene: TRBV19
CDR3 protein: CASSYTSGGAGEQYF; CDR3 DNA: TGCGCCAGCAGCTATACTAGCGGGGGGGCCGGCGAGCAGTACTTC; J gene: TRBJ2-7; clone size: NA; D gene: TRBD2; V gene: TRBV5-1
CDR3 protein: CASSHTSGAFTDTQYF; CDR3 DNA: TGTGCCAGCAGCCATACTAGCGGGGCGTTCACAGATACGCAGTATTTT; J gene: TRBJ2-3; clone size: NA; D gene: TRBD2; V gene: TRBV14
CDR3 protein: CASSLGLVVGDTQYF; CDR3 DNA: TGTGCCAGCAGCCTGGGACTAGTAGTTGGAGATACGCAGTATTTT; J gene: TRBJ2-3; clone size: NA; D gene: TRBD2; V gene: TRBV7-8
CDR3 protein: CASRPPGSLSTGELFF; CDR3 DNA: TGTGCCAGCCGCCCGCCAGGTTCCCTCAGCACCGGGGAGCTGTTTTTT; J gene: TRBJ2-2; clone size: NA; D gene: NA; V gene: TRBV11-2
CDR3 protein: CASSFPRLAGGSTDTQYF; CDR3 DNA: TGCGCCAGCAGCTTCCCAAGACTAGCGGGAGGATCCACAGATACGCAGTATTTT; J gene: TRBJ2-3; clone size: NA; D gene: TRBD2; V gene: TRBV5-1
CDR3 protein: CASGLQGSGANVLTF; CDR3 DNA: TGTGCCAGCGGCTTACAGGGCTCTGGGGCCAACGTCCTGACTTTC; J gene: TRBJ2-6; clone size: once; D gene: NA; V gene: TRBV7-9
CDR3 protein: CATSRDPASAGNTIYF; CDR3 DNA: TGTGCCACCAGCAGAGATCCCGCCAGCGCTGGAAACACCATATATTTT; J gene: TRBJ1-3; clone size: NA; D gene: NA; V gene: TRBV15
CDR3 protein: CASSDEGAETQYF; CDR3 DNA: TGTGCCAGCAGTGACGAAGGGGCAGAGACCCAGTACTTC; J gene: TRBJ2-5; clone size: NA; D gene: NA; V gene: TRBV6-4
CDR3 protein: CASSLEILGAFAGGPYEQYF; CDR3 DNA: TGTGCCAGCAGCTTAGAAATTTTAGGTGCATTTGCGGGAGGGCCCTACGAGCAGTACTTC; J gene: TRBJ2-7; clone size: NA; D gene: TRBD2; V gene: TRBV11-2
CDR3 protein: CASSSRQGLTPLHF; CDR3 DNA: TGTGCCAGCAGTTCGAGGCAGGGGCTTACACCCCTCCACTTT; J gene: TRBJ1-6; clone size: NA; D gene: NA; V gene: TRBV28
CDR3 protein: CASSLGSGGRYEQYF; CDR3 DNA: TGCGCCAGCAGCTTGGGGTCAGGGGGCAGGTACGAGCAGTACTTC; J gene: TRBJ2-7; clone size: NA; D gene: TRBD1; V gene: TRBV5-1
CDR3 protein: CASSDGLAGVMTDTQYF; CDR3 DNA: TGTGCCAGCAGTGACGGACTAGCGGGAGTCATGACAGATACGCAGTATTTT; J gene: TRBJ2-3; clone size: once; D gene: TRBD2; V gene: TRBV6-1
CDR3 protein: CASSEDTGGSSPLHF; CDR3 DNA: TGTGCCAGCAGTGAGGATACAGGGGGCAGTTCACCCCTCCACTTT; J gene: TRBJ1-6; clone size: NA; D gene: TRBD1; V gene: TRBV6-1
CDR3 protein: CASSETTNNEQFF; CDR3 DNA: TGTGCCAGCTCGGAGACTACCAACAATGAGCAGTTCTTC; J gene: TRBJ2-1; clone size: NA; D gene: NA; V gene: TRBV13
CDR3 protein: CASSQPQGDEGNQPQHF; CDR3 DNA: TGCGCCAGCAGCCAACCACAGGGGGACGAGGGGAATCAGCCCCAGCATTTT; J gene: TRBJ1-5; clone size: NA; D gene: TRBD1; V gene: TRBV4-1
CDR3 protein: CASSPRLAGKTGELFF; CDR3 DNA: TGTGCCAGCAGCCCGAGACTAGCGGGGAAGACCGGGGAGCTGTTTTTT; J gene: TRBJ2-2; clone size: few; D gene: TRBD2; V gene: TRBV11-3